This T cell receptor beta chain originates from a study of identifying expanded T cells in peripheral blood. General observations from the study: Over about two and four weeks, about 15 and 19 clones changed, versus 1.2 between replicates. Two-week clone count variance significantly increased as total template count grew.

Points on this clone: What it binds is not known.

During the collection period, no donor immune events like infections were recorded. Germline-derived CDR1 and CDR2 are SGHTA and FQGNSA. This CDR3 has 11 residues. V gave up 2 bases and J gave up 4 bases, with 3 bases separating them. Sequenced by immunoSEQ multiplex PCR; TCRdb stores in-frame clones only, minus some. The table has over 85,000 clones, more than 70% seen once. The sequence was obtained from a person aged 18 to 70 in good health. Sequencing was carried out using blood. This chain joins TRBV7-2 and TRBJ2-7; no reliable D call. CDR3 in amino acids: CASSLKYEQYF. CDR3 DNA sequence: TGTGCCAGCAGCTTAAAATACGAGCAGTACTTC.